The 27 T cell receptor beta chains below all came from one sample that was sequenced in a study of T cell repertoires in cytomegalovirus infection. TCRdb re-analysed the reads in MiXCR, keeping a single row per CDR3 protein. The table has under 350,000 distinct CDR3 sequences, 8% to 10% seen once. Sequencing input: PBMCs. The receptors were gathered from a human donor in good health (CMV status not recorded). Some clones in this sample may be carry-over from other donors' samples.

This clonotype has just a few counts. The chain links TRBV28 to TRBJ1-4; 8 bases are a match to TRBD1. J was trimmed by 3 bases and V by 5 bases; bases with no gene match: 2. Per the germline V gene, CDR1 is MDHEN and CDR2 is SYDVKM. The length of the CDR3 is 14 residues. Written as DNA, the CDR3 is TGTGCCAGCAGTGACAGGGGTCCTAATGAAAAACTGTTTTTT. Protein sequence: CASSDRGPNEKLFF.

This clonotype was counted at least ten times. The chain has TRBV7-2 and TRBJ2-3, with 10 bases lining up with TRBD2. Germline-derived CDR1 and CDR2 are SGHTA and FQGNSA. The ends lost 5 bases at V and 4 bases at J; junction bases unmatched: 18. The CDR3 runs 19 residues. CDR3 bases: TGTGCCAGCAGCGCACAGTCACTAGCGGGGCGTGGGGGCGCAGATACGCAGTATTTT. Protein sequence: CASSAQSLAGRGGADTQYF.

There are many counts of this clonotype. This chain connects TRBV5-5 to TRBJ1-5; D is unresolved. V was cut by 0 bases and J by 3 bases, with 4 bases left in between. CDR3 size: 13 residues. Per germline, CDR1 SGHKS and CDR2 YYEKEE (reference sequence). CDR3 sequence: CASSLDVNQPQHF. The CDR3 DNA reads TGTGCCAGCAGCTTGGATGTCAATCAGCCCCAGCATTTT.

The V call is TRBV11-2, the J call TRBJ2-1; no clear D. Germline loops: CDR1 SGHAT, CDR2 FQNNGV. V gave up 5 bases and J gave up 10 bases, with 12 bases separating them. CDR3 size: 12 residues. DNA for the CDR3: TGTGCCAGCAGCGTAAACACGGCGGAGCAGTTCTTC. Encoded protein: CASSVNTAEQFF.

There are a few counts of this clonotype. The J gene is TRBJ2-2, the V gene TRBV20-1; possibly TRBD1 for D (6 bases). Germline values: CDR1 DFQATT, CDR2 SNEGSKA (reference sequence). Trimming took 6 bases from V and 6 from J, leaving 20 bases between them. This CDR3 region has 15 residues. The CDR3 sequence: CSADSNRGFSGELFF. CDR3 sequence (DNA): TGCAGTGCGGACTCCAATAGGGGGTTTTCCGGGGAGCTGTTTTTT.

This clonotype came up many times. The chain combines TRBV7-2 with TRBJ2-2; the match to TRBD2 covers 8 bases. V gave up 4 bases and J gave up 0 bases; unmatched junction bases: 1. CDR3 size: 15 residues. Germline CDR1 and CDR2: SGHTA and FQGNSA. The CDR3 DNA sequence: TGTGCCAGCAGCTCCGGGGGGGCGAACACCGGGGAGCTGTTTTTT. Translating gives CASSSGGANTGELFF.

This clonotype showed up many times. CDR3 region: CASSLGLRTDRTSYEQYF. CDR3 coding DNA: TGTGCCAGCAGCTTAGGACTAAGGACGGATAGGACCTCCTACGAGCAGTACTTC. The V gene is TRBV7-9, the J gene TRBJ2-7, with D tentatively TRBD2 (5 bases). V lost 1 base, J lost 0 bases, and 19 bases lay in between. CDR1 and CDR2 (germline): SEHNR, FQNEAQ (reference sequence). CDR3 length: 18 amino acids.

This clonotype has ten or more counts. The CDR3 DNA follows: TGTGCCAGCAGCTCAAGGCCGACCGGCGTCAACATTCAGTACTTC. This encodes CASSSRPTGVNIQYF. The chain couples TRBV7-2 to TRBJ2-4; D is ambiguous. Germline V gene sequence: CDR1 SGHTA, CDR2 FQGNSA. V was shortened by 4 bases and J by 7 bases, with 17 bases between the two germline ends. The CDR3 length is 15 residues. Using reference TRBV7-2 and TRBJ2-4 for the parts outside the CDR3, the full variable domain is GAGVSQSPSNKVTEKGKDVELRCDPISGHTALYWYRQSLGQGLEFLIYFQGNSAPDKSGLPSDRFSAERTGGSVSTLTIQRTQQEDSAVYLCASSSRPTGVNIQYFGAGTRLSVL.

To note about this clonotype: A read error may account for a junction end that differs from germline. V usage is TRBV5-1 and J usage is TRBJ1-6; 7 bases line up with TRBD1. The germline CDR1 and CDR2 sequences are SGHRS and YFSETQ. The CDR3 contains 14 residues. DNA of the CDR3: TGCGGCAGCAGCTTGGGACAGACTAATTCACCCCTCCACTTT. Its translation: CGSSLGQTNSPLHF.

This clonotype was counted ten times or more. The chain combines TRBV6-1 with TRBJ1-5; no firm D call. The CDR3 is 14 amino acids. V lost 6 bases and J lost 9, with 18 bases in between. Germline V gene sequence: CDR1 MNHNS, CDR2 SASEGT. CDR3 region: CASSSDGFGTPQHF. In DNA form, the CDR3 reads TGTGCCAGCAGCTCGGACGGCTTTGGTACGCCCCAGCATTTT.

This clonotype was recorded at least ten times. The V call is TRBV7-9, the J call TRBJ2-5; 7 bases align to TRBD1. CDR1 is SEHNR, CDR2 FQNEAQ, per germline (reference sequence). The CDR3 is 15 residues long. V shed 3 bases and J 6 bases; nucleotides not matched to a gene: 10. The DNA of the CDR3 is TGTGCCAGCAGCTTTTCGACAGGGCGTCAACAGACCCAGTACTTC. This codes for CASSFSTGRQQTQYF.

The rearrangement links TRBV2 to TRBJ2-3, with TRBD1 matching 7 bases. The CDR3 contains 15 residues. Per the germline V gene, CDR1 is SNHLY and CDR2 is FYNNEI. V trimming: 7 bases; J trimming: 0 bases; junction bases outside the gene matches: 7. CDR3 sequence: CASIFGQASTDTQYF. The CDR3 DNA sequence: TGTGCCAGCATTTTTGGACAGGCGAGCACAGATACGCAGTATTTT.

Many counts were recorded for this clonotype. This rearrangement joins TRBV7-2 to TRBJ1-2; 11 nucleotides match TRBD1. Germline-derived CDR1 and CDR2 are SGHTA and FQGNSA. V trimming: 4 bases; J trimming: 2 bases; junction bases outside the gene matches: 6. The CDR3 sequence is 16 residues long. The CDR3 DNA reads TGTGCCAGCAGCTGGGACAGGGGGAGACTAAACTATGGCTACACCTTC. Its protein product is CASSWDRGRLNYGYTF.

In the case of this clonotype: With a much larger clone just one base away, this may be a read error. The chain combines TRBV11-2 with TRBJ2-5; TRBD1 matches 7 bases. CDR1 is SGHAT and CDR2 is FQNNGV in the germline V gene. This CDR3 comprises 16 residues. The CDR3 sequence is CASSPGQLMYQETLYF. The CDR3 bases are TGTGCCAGCAGCCCGGGACAGCTTATGTACCAAGAGACCCTGTACTTC.

The chain couples TRBV4-1 to TRBJ2-2; D gene ambiguous. The V end lost 0 bases, the J end lost 0 bases, and 8 bases lay between the germline ends. CDR1 and CDR2 (germline): MGHRA, YSYEKL. The CDR3 is made up of 16 amino acids. CDR3 protein: CASSQDGRPNTGELFF. The DNA of the CDR3 is TGCGCCAGCAGCCAAGACGGACGGCCGAACACCGGGGAGCTGTTTTTT.

V is TRBV2 and J is TRBJ1-3; D remains ambiguous. Per germline, CDR1 SNHLY and CDR2 FYNNEI. With 7 bases removed from V and 0 bases from J, the gap between germline ends came to 4 bases. This CDR3 contains 12 residues. The CDR3 sequence: CASTRSGNTIYF. The CDR3 nucleotides are TGTGCCAGCACCCGCTCTGGAAACACCATATATTTT.

This clonotype appeared many times. V gene TRBV14 combines with J gene TRBJ1-5; 8 nucleotides match TRBD1. CDR1 and CDR2 from the germline V gene are SGHDN and FVKESK. CDR3 length: 14 amino acids. V gave up 6 bases and J gave up 6 bases; unmatched junction bases: 7. The CDR3 here is CASRDRGGGQPQHF. CDR3 DNA: TGTGCCAGCAGAGACAGGGGTGGTGGTCAGCCCCAGCATTTT.

This clonotype occurred many times. The J gene is TRBJ1-1, the V gene TRBV23-1; D gene uncertain. TRBV23-1 is marked as an open reading frame, function uncertain. The ends were cut back, 0 bases at V and 0 bases at J, with 11 bases in the middle. CDR3 size: 16 residues. The CDR3, as DNA: TGCGCCAGCAGTCAATCTCCCGCAGGACTGAACACTGAAGCTTTCTTT. This gives the protein CASSQSPAGLNTEAFF.

V gene TRBV14 combines with J gene TRBJ2-1; TRBD2 aligns across 11 bases. The V gene end was trimmed by 0 bases and the J gene end by 9 bases; junction bases not matched to a gene: 7. CDR3 length: 16 residues. CDR1 SGHDN and CDR2 FVKESK come from the germline V gene. In DNA, the CDR3 is TGTGCCAGCAGCCAAGATCTAGGACTAGCGGGTGGTGAGCAGTTCTTC. This gives the protein CASSQDLGLAGGEQFF.

In this sample, this clonotype turned up many times. V and J are TRBV7-2 and TRBJ1-5; D is unresolved. V shed 5 bases and J shed 10 bases, with 18 bases lying between them. The CDR3 is made up of 14 amino acids. The V gene's germline CDR1 is SGHTA and CDR2 FQGNSA. CDR3 protein: CASSQGRTSGPQHF. The CDR3 coding sequence is TGTGCCAGCAGCCAAGGACGGACGTCGGGACCCCAGCATTTT.

This clonotype was seen more than once but under ten times. V usage is TRBV10-3 and J usage is TRBJ2-1, with D perhaps given as TRBD1 or TRBD2 (5 bases each). CDR3 size: 15 residues. The germline V gene encodes CDR1 ENHRY and CDR2 SYGVKD. Trimming stripped 0 bases from V and 4 bases from J, with 10 bases between. CDR3 bases: TGTGCCATCAGTGAGTCGACGGGGCAGTACAATGAGCAGTTCTTC. Protein sequence: CAISESTGQYNEQFF.

This clonotype was picked up many times. The chain combines TRBV20-1 with TRBJ2-5, with TRBD1 matching 10 bases. With V trimmed by 6 bases and J by 5 bases, 6 bases remained unmatched. Germline V gene lookup returns CDR1 DFQATT and CDR2 SNEGSKA (reference sequence). There are 13 residues in the CDR3. The CDR3 nucleotides are TGCAGTGCCTCGGACAGGGGGAAGGAGACCCAGTACTTC. Protein: CSASDRGKETQYF.

At least ten counts were recorded for this clonotype. The chain links TRBV28 to TRBJ1-4; a weak D match, TRBD1 (5 bases). The germline V gene encodes CDR1 MDHEN and CDR2 SYDVKM. The V gene lost 2 bases and the J gene lost 8 bases, with 15 bases spanning the gap. CDR3 length: 15 residues. The CDR3 sequence: CASSLMGQEREKLFF. For the CDR3, the DNA is TGTGCCAGCAGTTTAATGGGGCAGGAAAGGGAAAAACTGTTTTTT.

This clonotype has a handful of counts. This sequence joins TRBV29-1 and TRBJ2-2; no clear D gene. CDR3 length: 12 amino acids. Germline loops: CDR1 SQVTM, CDR2 ANQGSEA. The V gene lost 4 bases and the J gene lost 2 bases, with 5 bases spanning the gap. The chain's CDR3 is CSVGRNTGELFF. CDR3 DNA sequence: TGCAGCGTTGGAAGAAACACCGGGGAGCTGTTTTTT.

The rearrangement uses TRBV28 and TRBJ1-1; D remains unclear. Germline V lookup: CDR1 MDHEN, CDR2 SYDVKM. Trimming shortened V by 8 bases and J by 0 bases, and 10 bases separated the two germline ends. The CDR3 has 13 amino acids. As DNA, the CDR3 is TGTGCCAGCCTTGTAGGGATGAACACTGAAGCTTTCTTT. This codes for CASLVGMNTEAFF.

At least ten counts were recorded for this clonotype. The chain has TRBV7-2 and TRBJ1-1; the D gene is possibly TRBD1 (5 bases). Per germline, CDR1 SGHTA and CDR2 FQGNSA. V was pared by 8 bases and J by 1 base, with 14 bases between. The CDR3 consists of 14 residues. The CDR3 sequence: CASGRVTGNTEAFF. CDR3 DNA sequence: TGTGCCAGCGGGCGGGTTACAGGGAACACTGAAGCTTTCTTT.

In its sample, this clonotype was seen many times. V usage is TRBV7-6 and J usage is TRBJ1-2, with 7 bases aligning to TRBD1. This CDR3 has 15 residues. Per the germline V gene, CDR1 is SGHVS and CDR2 is FNYEAQ. The junction had 5 bases not matched to a gene; V was cut back by 1 base and J by 3 bases. The CDR3 protein is CASSLDRRGYYGYTF. CDR3 DNA sequence: TGTGCCAGCAGCTTAGATCGCAGGGGGTACTATGGCTACACCTTC.